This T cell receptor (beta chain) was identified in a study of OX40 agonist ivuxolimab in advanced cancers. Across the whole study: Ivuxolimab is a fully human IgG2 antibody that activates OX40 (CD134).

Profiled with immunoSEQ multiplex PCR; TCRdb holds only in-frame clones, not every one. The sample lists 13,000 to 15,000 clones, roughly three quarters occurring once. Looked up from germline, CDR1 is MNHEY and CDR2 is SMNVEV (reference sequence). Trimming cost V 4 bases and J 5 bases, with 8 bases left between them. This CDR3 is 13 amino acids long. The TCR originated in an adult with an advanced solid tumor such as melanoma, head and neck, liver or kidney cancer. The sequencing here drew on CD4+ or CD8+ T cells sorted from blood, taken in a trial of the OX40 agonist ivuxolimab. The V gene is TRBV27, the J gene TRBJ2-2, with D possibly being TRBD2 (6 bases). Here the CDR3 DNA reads TGTGCCAGCAGTTATGGGGGGACCGGGGAGCTGTTTTTT. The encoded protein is CASSYGGTGELFF.